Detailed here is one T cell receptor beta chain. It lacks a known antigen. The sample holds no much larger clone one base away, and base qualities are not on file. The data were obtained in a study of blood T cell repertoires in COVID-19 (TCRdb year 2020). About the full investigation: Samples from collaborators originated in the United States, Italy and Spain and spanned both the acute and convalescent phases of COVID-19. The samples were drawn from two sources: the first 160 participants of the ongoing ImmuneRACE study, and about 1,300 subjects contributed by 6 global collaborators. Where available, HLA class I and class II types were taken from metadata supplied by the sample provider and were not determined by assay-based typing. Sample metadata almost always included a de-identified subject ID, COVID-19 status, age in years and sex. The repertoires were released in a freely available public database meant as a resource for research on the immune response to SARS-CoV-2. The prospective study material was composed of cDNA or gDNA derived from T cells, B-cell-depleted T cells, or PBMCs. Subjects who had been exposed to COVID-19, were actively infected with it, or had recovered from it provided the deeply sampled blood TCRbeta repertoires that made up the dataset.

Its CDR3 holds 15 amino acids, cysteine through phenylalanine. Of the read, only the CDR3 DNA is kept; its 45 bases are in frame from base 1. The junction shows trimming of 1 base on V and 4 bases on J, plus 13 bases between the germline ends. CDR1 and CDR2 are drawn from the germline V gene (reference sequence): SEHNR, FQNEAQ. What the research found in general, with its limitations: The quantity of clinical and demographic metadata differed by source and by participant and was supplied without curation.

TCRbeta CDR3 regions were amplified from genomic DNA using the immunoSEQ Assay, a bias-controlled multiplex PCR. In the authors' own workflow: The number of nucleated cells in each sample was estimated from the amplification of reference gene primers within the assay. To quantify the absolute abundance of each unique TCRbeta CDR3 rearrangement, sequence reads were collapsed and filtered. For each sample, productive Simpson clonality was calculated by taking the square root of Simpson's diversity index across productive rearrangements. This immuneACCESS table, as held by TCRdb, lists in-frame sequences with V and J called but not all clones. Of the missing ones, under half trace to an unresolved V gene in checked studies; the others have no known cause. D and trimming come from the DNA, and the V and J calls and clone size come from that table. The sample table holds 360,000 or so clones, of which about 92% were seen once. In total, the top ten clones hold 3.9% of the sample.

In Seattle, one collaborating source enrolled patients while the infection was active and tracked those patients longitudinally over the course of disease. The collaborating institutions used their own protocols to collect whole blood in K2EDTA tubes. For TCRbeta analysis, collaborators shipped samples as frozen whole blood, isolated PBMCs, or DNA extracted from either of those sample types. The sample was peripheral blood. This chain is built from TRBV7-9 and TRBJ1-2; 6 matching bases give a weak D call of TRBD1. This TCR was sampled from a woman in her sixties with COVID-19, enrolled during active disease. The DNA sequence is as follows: TGTGCCAGCAGCTTAGGCGGTGCCAGGGGCTATGGCTACACCTTC. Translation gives CASSLGGARGYGYTF.